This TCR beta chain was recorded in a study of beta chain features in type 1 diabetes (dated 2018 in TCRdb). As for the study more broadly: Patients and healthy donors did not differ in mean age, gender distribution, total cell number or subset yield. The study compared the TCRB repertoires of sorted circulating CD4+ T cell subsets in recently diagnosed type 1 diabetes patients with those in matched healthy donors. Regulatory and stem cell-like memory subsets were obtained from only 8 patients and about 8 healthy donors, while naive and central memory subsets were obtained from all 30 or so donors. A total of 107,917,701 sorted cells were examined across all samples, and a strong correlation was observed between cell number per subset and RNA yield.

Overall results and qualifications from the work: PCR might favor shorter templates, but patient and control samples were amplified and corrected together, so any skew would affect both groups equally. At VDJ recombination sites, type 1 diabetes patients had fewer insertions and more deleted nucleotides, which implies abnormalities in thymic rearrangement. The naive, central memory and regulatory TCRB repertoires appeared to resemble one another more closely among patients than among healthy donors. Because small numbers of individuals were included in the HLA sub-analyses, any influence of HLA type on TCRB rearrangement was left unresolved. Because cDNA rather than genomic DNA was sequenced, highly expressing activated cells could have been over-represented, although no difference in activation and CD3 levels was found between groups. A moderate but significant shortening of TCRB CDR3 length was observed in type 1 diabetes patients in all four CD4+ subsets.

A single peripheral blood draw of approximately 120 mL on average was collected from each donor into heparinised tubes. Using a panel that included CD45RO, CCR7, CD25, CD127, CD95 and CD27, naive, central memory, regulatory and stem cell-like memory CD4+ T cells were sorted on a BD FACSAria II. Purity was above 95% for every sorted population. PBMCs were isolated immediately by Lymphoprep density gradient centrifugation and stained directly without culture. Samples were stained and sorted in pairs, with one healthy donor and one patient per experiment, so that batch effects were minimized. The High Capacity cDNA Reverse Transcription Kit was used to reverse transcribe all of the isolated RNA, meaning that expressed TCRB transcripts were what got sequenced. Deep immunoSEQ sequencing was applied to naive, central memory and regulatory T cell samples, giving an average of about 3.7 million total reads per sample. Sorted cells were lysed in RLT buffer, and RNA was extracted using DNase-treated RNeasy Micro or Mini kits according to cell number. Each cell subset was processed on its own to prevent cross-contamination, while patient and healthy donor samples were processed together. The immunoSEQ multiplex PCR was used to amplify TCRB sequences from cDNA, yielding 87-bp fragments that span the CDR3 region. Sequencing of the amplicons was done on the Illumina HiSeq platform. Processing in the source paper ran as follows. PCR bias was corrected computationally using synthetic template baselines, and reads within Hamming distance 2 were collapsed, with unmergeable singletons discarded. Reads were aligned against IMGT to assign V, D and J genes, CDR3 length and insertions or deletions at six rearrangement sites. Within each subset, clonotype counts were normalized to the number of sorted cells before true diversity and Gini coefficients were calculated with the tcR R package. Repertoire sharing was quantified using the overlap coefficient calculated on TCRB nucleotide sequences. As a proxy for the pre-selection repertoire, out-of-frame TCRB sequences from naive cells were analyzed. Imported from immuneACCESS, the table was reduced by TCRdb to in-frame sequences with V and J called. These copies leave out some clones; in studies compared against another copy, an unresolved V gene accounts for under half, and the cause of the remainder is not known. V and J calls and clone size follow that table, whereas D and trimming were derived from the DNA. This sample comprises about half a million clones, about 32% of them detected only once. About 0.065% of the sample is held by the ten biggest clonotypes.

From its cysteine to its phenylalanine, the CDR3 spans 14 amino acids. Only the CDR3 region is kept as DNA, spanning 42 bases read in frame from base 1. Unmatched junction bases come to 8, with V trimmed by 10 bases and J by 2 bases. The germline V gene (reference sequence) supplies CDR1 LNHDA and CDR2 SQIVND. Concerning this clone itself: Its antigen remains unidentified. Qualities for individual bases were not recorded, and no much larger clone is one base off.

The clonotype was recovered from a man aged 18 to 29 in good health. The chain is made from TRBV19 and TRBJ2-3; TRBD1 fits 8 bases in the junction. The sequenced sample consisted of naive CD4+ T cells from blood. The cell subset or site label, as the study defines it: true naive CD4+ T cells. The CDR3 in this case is CATEDRAITDTQYF. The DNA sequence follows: TGTGCCACCGAGGACAGGGCTATCACAGATACGCAGTATTTT.